The 25 T cell receptor beta chains below come from one sample, sequenced in a study of T cells after yellow fever vaccination. Each CDR3 protein is one row after TCRdb ran MiXCR on the 5' RACE reads. The sample includes around 500,000 distinct CDR3 sequences, roughly a fifth of them seen just once. The sequencing here drew on PBMCs, taken about 20 days after the first yellow fever vaccination. The origin of the receptors is a man aged 18 to 35 who received the YFV17D yellow fever vaccine.

This clonotype was detected a few times. The chain couples TRBV5-6 to TRBJ1-2; D may be TRBD1 (6 bases). CDR3 length equals 14 residues. V was shortened by 0 bases and J by 4 bases, with 10 bases between the two germline ends. The germline V gene encodes CDR1 SGHDT and CDR2 YYEEEE. In DNA, the CDR3 is TGTGCCAGCAGCTTGGGGACAGTTGTCTATGGCTACACCTTC. Its translation is CASSLGTVVYGYTF.

The chain has TRBV4-1 and TRBJ2-5; D remains unclear. CDR3 length: 14 amino acids. Germline V gives CDR1 MGHRA, CDR2 YSYEKL. V was cut by 1 base and J by 2 bases, with 8 bases left in between. The CDR3 spells CASSQVSLQETQYF. CDR3 nucleotides: TGCGCCAGCAGCCAAGTATCACTTCAAGAGACCCAGTACTTC.

The chain recombines TRBV7-9 with TRBJ1-6; D call uncertain. The V gene's germline CDR1 is SEHNR and CDR2 FQNEAQ (reference sequence). V was pared by 1 base and J by 7 bases, with 11 bases between. CDR3 length: 15 residues. The CDR3 nucleotides are TGTGCCAGCAGCTTAGGGGCAATGGGAAATTCACCCCTCCACTTT. It codes for CASSLGAMGNSPLHF.

This chain links TRBV28 with TRBJ2-2; TRBD1 might be the D (5 bases). CDR3 length: 14 amino acids. Trimming removed 6 bases at V and 7 bases at J, with 15 bases between. In germline, CDR1 is MDHEN, CDR2 SYDVKM. CDR3 bases: TGTGCCAGCAGCCCTTTAGGGGTCATCGGGGAGCTGTTTTTT. Its translation: CASSPLGVIGELFF.

This clonotype was counted a single time. The chain recombines TRBV6-1 with TRBJ2-7, with 9 bases identical to TRBD2. CDR1 is MNHNS, CDR2 SASEGT, per germline. The J segment lost 3 bases and the V segment lost 3 bases, leaving 6 bases of the junction unmatched. The CDR3 is 15 residues long. The CDR3 loop is CASSDSGTSRYEQYF. The CDR3 DNA sequence: TGTGCCAGCAGTGATTCTGGGACTAGCCGCTACGAGCAGTACTTC.

The chain has TRBV18 and TRBJ1-5, with 9 bases lining up with TRBD1. The germline gives CDR1 KGHSH, CDR2 LQKENI. This CDR3 spans 15 amino acids. Trimming at V came to 6 bases and at J to 3 bases, leaving 6 bases not matched to a gene. The CDR3 spells CASSWDRENNQPQHF. CDR3 bases: TGTGCCAGCTCTTGGGACAGGGAAAACAATCAGCCCCAGCATTTT.

This clonotype came up a few times. J is TRBJ1-6 and V is TRBV18; 7 bases line up with TRBD1. The length of the CDR3 is 14 residues. The V gene end was trimmed by 2 bases and the J gene end by 8 bases; junction bases not matched to a gene: 3. Germline V CDR1 and CDR2: KGHSH, LQKENI. The CDR3 region is CASSPRDRYSPLHF. The CDR3 DNA reads as TGTGCCAGCTCACCAAGGGACAGATATTCACCCCTCCACTTT.

This chain connects TRBV29-1 to TRBJ2-1; 10 bases line up with TRBD2. Germline V lookup: CDR1 SQVTM, CDR2 ANQGSEA. CDR3 size: 12 residues. After removal of 6 bases from V and 11 bases from J, the junction contained 7 bases not matched to a gene. The chain's CDR3 is CSVTASGGKQFF. The DNA for the CDR3 is TGCAGCGTGACGGCTAGCGGGGGAAAGCAGTTCTTC.

As regards this clonotype: The junction does not match germline at one end; this may be a read error. The genes are TRBV7-8 and TRBJ2-3; TRBD2 agrees at 12 bases. Germline CDR1 SGHVS, CDR2 FQNEAQ. This CDR3 has 14 amino acids. The CDR3 reads CATSGLAGGDTQYF. In DNA form, the CDR3 reads TGTGCCACCAGCGGCCTAGCGGGGGGGGATACGCAGTATTTT.

The gene calls are TRBV10-3 and TRBJ2-7; 9 positions agree with TRBD2. The CDR3 runs 13 residues. CDR1 is ENHRY and CDR2 is SYGVKD in the germline V gene. V shed 10 bases, J shed 4 bases, and the junction held 8 bases outside the gene matches. DNA for the CDR3: TGTGCCACCAGGGCTAGCGGGGAGTACGAGCAGTACGTC. Residues: CATRASGEYEQYV.

The gene calls are TRBV5-4 and TRBJ2-5; D gene uncertain. CDR1 is SGHNT, CDR2 YYREEE, per germline (reference sequence). V lost 2 bases to trimming and J lost 5 bases, with 7 bases between them. The CDR3 covers 12 residues. CDR3 residues: CASSLPRETQYF. The CDR3 DNA reads TGTGCCAGCAGCTTACCTCGGGAGACCCAGTACTTC.

This clonotype was found a few times. The chain uses TRBV7-2 and TRBJ2-2; 8 positions agree with TRBD2. The CDR3 length is 15 residues. Germline CDR1 and CDR2: SGHTA and FQGNSA. V shed 3 bases and J 3 bases; nucleotides not matched to a gene: 3. Here the CDR3 reads CASSFRRGDTGELFF. DNA for the CDR3: TGTGCCAGCAGCTTTCGGCGGGGGGACACCGGGGAGCTGTTTTTT.

This clonotype was seen more than once but under ten times. V usage is TRBV5-4 and J usage is TRBJ2-2, with unresolved D. Trimming took off 6 bases at V and 0 bases at J, with 9 bases between the two ends. The germline gives CDR1 SGHNT, CDR2 YYREEE (reference sequence). This CDR3 has 14 amino acids. CDR3 nucleotide sequence: TGTGCCAGCAACCCGGCCCCGAACACCGGGGAGCTGTTTTTT. The encoded protein is CASNPAPNTGELFF.

The V call is TRBV7-9, the J call TRBJ1-2; TRBD1 might be the D (5 bases). This CDR3 region has 17 residues. Germline V gene data show CDR1 as SEHNR and CDR2 as FQNEAQ (reference sequence). Trimming removed 4 bases at V and 0 bases at J, with 18 bases between. CDR3 sequence reads: CASSSPAGGIANYGYTF. The CDR3 coding sequence is TGTGCCAGCAGCTCCCCCGCCGGGGGGATAGCTAACTATGGCTACACCTTC.

This clonotype has only a few counts. V and J are TRBV27 and TRBJ2-7; 8 bases are a match to TRBD1. The CDR3 is 15 residues long. Germline-derived CDR1 and CDR2 are MNHEY and SMNVEV (reference sequence). J was trimmed by 3 bases and V by 5 bases; bases with no gene match: 9. The CDR3 protein is CASSRLPGQGYEQYV. As DNA, the CDR3 is TGTGCCAGCAGTCGTTTACCCGGACAGGGCTACGAGCAGTACGTC.

This clonotype appeared a few times. This sequence joins TRBV6-1 and TRBJ1-6, with TRBD1 identical over 9 bases. Germline V gene sequence: CDR1 MNHNS, CDR2 SASEGT. Trimming cost V 4 bases and J 2 bases; bases outside gene matches: 0. CDR3 length equals 15 residues. The CDR3 region has the DNA TGTGCCAGCAGTGGGGACAGGGCCTATAATTCACCCCTCCACTTT. Translation: CASSGDRAYNSPLHF.

This clonotype was seen a few times. In DNA, the CDR3 is TGTGCCAGCAGCGTACGACAGGGGAAGATGGGTACGCAGTATTTT. This encodes CASSVRQGKMGTQYF. The V and J genes are TRBV5-4 and TRBJ2-3, with 8 bases matching TRBD1. V lost 4 bases and J lost 8; bases outside the gene matches: 12. There are 15 residues in the CDR3. CDR1 is SGHNT, CDR2 YYREEE, per germline (reference sequence).

The sample holds many counts of this clonotype. The chain carries TRBV5-1 and TRBJ2-3; no clear D gene. The CDR3 runs 12 residues. The V end lost 4 bases, the J end lost 6 bases, and 9 bases lay between the germline ends. Germline V gene lookup returns CDR1 SGHRS and CDR2 YFSETQ. CDR3 in DNA: TGCGCCAGCAGCACCCCGAAGGATACGCAGTATTTT. Protein: CASSTPKDTQYF.

This clonotype was seen only a few times. V gene TRBV12-3 or TRBV12-4 combines with J gene TRBJ2-1; 9 nucleotides match TRBD2. This CDR3 is built from 16 residues. Germline trimming cut 6 bases from V and 5 bases from J; bases unmatched to any gene: 11. In nucleotides, the CDR3 is TGTGCCAGCAGCCCCTGGACTAGCGAAGTACACAATGAGCAGTTCTTC. Its translation is CASSPWTSEVHNEQFF.

This clonotype was counted between two and nine times. The chain employs TRBV11-1 and TRBJ2-1, with 7 bases aligning to TRBD1. This CDR3 comprises 16 residues. Looked up from germline, CDR1 is SGHAT and CDR2 is FQDESV (reference sequence). V gave up 2 bases and J gave up 7 bases; unmatched junction bases: 11. The CDR3 DNA follows: TGTGCCAGCAGCTTAAATCCAGGGGGAGTTTGGAATGAGCAGTTCTTC. Translation gives CASSLNPGGVWNEQFF. The full variable domain, its missing parts supplied by reference TRBV11-1 and TRBJ2-1, is EAEVAQSPRYKITEKSQAVAFWCDPISGHATLYWYRQILGQGPELLVQFQDESVVDDSQLPKDRFSAERLKGVDSTLKIQPAELGDSAMYLCASSLNPGGVWNEQFFGPGTRLTVL.

This clonotype has just a few counts. The chain has TRBV20-1 and TRBJ1-5; D is unclear. CDR1 is DFQATT and CDR2 is SNEGSKA in the germline V gene (reference sequence). The CDR3 loop spans 16 amino acids. The germline V and J ends were trimmed by 0 bases and 5 bases, with 17 bases remaining between them. The CDR3 spells CSARDRLTGSDQPQHF. CDR3 DNA: TGCAGTGCTAGAGATCGGTTGACGGGGAGTGATCAGCCCCAGCATTTT.

This clonotype has a count of ten or more. V gene TRBV7-2 combines with J gene TRBJ2-4, with TRBD2 matching over 7 bases. CDR3 length equals 14 residues. The germline V gene encodes CDR1 SGHTA and CDR2 FQGNSA. J lost 5 bases, V lost 3 bases, and 4 bases had no gene match. CDR3 coding DNA: TGTGCCAGCAGCTTTAACCGGGGGGAAAACATTCAGTACTTC. This codes for CASSFNRGENIQYF.

DNA for the CDR3: TGCGCCAGCAGTCATTCCCGGGACAGCACAGATACGCAGTATTTT. Translating gives CASSHSRDSTDTQYF. J is TRBJ2-3 and V is TRBV23-1; D is possibly TRBD1 or TRBD2 (5 bases each). TRBV23-1 is an ORF, with its function uncertain. This CDR3 is built from 15 residues. V dropped 3 bases and J dropped 0 bases, with 10 bases sitting between them.

The CDR3 nucleotides are TGTGCCAGCAGCTTAGTCCTCGGGGAGAAGAACACTGAAGCTTTCTTT. This translates into CASSLVLGEKNTEAFF. This chain connects TRBV11-2 to TRBJ1-1; D not certain. V shed 1 base and J shed 1 base, with 13 bases lying between them. Germline V gene lookup returns CDR1 SGHAT and CDR2 FQNNGV. The CDR3 is 16 amino acids.

J is TRBJ1-3 and V is TRBV12-3 or TRBV12-4, with unresolved D. V gave up 3 bases and J gave up 4 bases, with 10 bases separating them. The CDR3 totals 14 residues. CDR3 amino acids: CASSFSSSGNTIYF. Here the CDR3 DNA reads TGTGCCAGCAGTTTTTCTAGTTCCGGAAACACCATATATTTT.